This TCR beta chain stems from a study of blood T cell repertoires in COVID-19. Overall study: The samples span acute and convalescent COVID-19 from the United States, Italy and Spain. Nucleic acid was either cDNA or gDNA, and it came from T cells, B-cell-depleted T cells, or PBMCs.

Trimming pared 0 bases from V and 0 bases from J, leaving 9 bases between. The CDR3 is made up of 16 amino acids. Germline V lookup: CDR1 MNHEY, CDR2 SVGEGT. In the original processing: It was from reference gene primer amplification that nucleated cell counts were estimated. Sequencing used immunoSEQ multiplex PCR; TCRdb keeps in-frame clones, though not all of them. V, J and clone size are those of that table, while D and trimming were read from the DNA. The sample has about 90,000 clones; roughly 90% are singletons. Sequencing used peripheral blood. The rearrangement links TRBV6-2 or TRBV6-3 to TRBJ2-1, with D tentatively TRBD2 (5 bases). The TCR originated in a man aged 80 or over with acute or convalescent COVID-19. CDR3 coding DNA: TGTGCCAGCAGTTACTCCAGCGGAGGCTCCTACAATGAGCAGTTCTTC. Protein sequence: CASSYSSGGSYNEQFF.